One sample yielded the 19 T cell receptor beta chains listed below, sequenced in a study of CD8+ T cells in alopecia areata. Extracted RNA was reverse transcribed into cDNA, the sequencing template. Libraries were prepared by immunoSEQ multiplex PCR; TCRdb keeps only in-frame clonotypes and omits some of them. The data contain about 98,000 clones, 35% to 45% of them singletons. Sequencing was performed on CD4+ T cells sorted from blood. These receptors were collected from a human donor with alopecia areata.

This clone was counted between two and nine times. V and J are TRBV7-9 and TRBJ2-1; 14 positions agree with TRBD2. The CDR3 is made up of 15 amino acids. Unmatched junction bases numbered 2, after V lost 3 bases and J lost 7 bases. Germline CDR1 and CDR2: SEHNR and FQNEAQ (reference sequence). The CDR3 spells CASSFGTSGRNEQFF. Here the CDR3 DNA reads TGTGCCAGCAGCTTCGGGACTAGCGGGAGAAATGAGCAGTTCTTC.

This clone was detected a few times. The chain links TRBV2 to TRBJ2-5; D gene uncertain. V was cut by 0 bases and J by 5 bases, with 4 bases left in between. This CDR3 is built from 12 residues. Germline CDR1 is SNHLY and CDR2 is FYNNEI. The CDR3 reads CASSEAGETQYF. DNA of the CDR3: TGTGCCAGCAGTGAAGCTGGGGAGACCCAGTACTTC.

Many counts were recorded for this clone. The chain has TRBV28 and TRBJ2-3; D possibly matches TRBD1 or TRBD2 (5 bases each). Germline CDR1 and CDR2: MDHEN and SYDVKM. The CDR3 spans 14 residues. V lost 6 bases and J 2 bases, leaving 12 bases between the germline ends. CDR3 in amino acids: CASSPGTNTDTQYF. The CDR3 coding sequence is TGTGCCAGCAGCCCCGGGACGAACACAGATACGCAGTATTTT.

The gene calls are TRBV29-1 and TRBJ2-3; D is possibly TRBD2 (6 bases). Germline CDR1 reads SQVTM; CDR2 reads ANQGSEA. CDR3 length: 12 residues. The V end lost 1 base, the J end lost 11 bases, and 13 bases lay between the germline ends. The CDR3 DNA is TGCAGCGTTGAAGCACAAACCGGGGGGCAGTATTTT. This translates into CSVEAQTGGQYF.

This clone was recorded a few times. This chain connects TRBV29-1 to TRBJ2-7, with 8 bases aligning to TRBD1. V dropped 5 bases and J dropped 4; count of bases not matched to a gene: 13. The CDR3 consists of 15 residues. Germline V gene data show CDR1 as SQVTM and CDR2 as ANQGSEA. The CDR3 region has the DNA TGCAGCGTTACTTTTACAGGGGGGTCTGGGTACGAGCAGTACTTC. Its protein product is CSVTFTGGSGYEQYF.

This clone is classed as medium-sized. This chain links TRBV7-9 with TRBJ2-2; no firm D call. With 3 bases removed from V and 2 bases from J, the gap between germline ends came to 10 bases. The CDR3 is 15 residues long. CDR1 is SEHNR, CDR2 FQNEAQ, per germline (reference sequence). The CDR3 here is CASSLGSINTGELFF. In DNA, the CDR3 is TGTGCCAGCAGCTTGGGCAGTATAAACACCGGGGAGCTGTTTTTT. The full variable domain, its missing parts supplied by reference TRBV7-9 and TRBJ2-2, is DTGVSQNPRHKITKRGQNVTFRCDPISEHNRLYWYRQTLGQGPEFLTYFQNEAQLEKSRLLSDRFSAERPKGSFSTLEIQRTEQGDSAMYLCASSLGSINTGELFFGEGSRLTVL.

V usage is TRBV29-1 and J usage is TRBJ2-5, with D unresolved. The CDR3 sequence is 14 residues long. Germline V CDR1 and CDR2: SQVTM, ANQGSEA. V was clipped by 7 bases and J by 7 bases, with 22 bases between them. The CDR3 sequence is CSAVTGPRSGTQYF. In DNA form, the CDR3 reads TGCAGCGCCGTGACCGGGCCCCGCTCTGGGACCCAGTACTTC. Supplemented by reference TRBV29-1 and TRBJ2-5, the full variable domain reads SAVISQKPSRDICQRGTSLTIQCQVDSQVTMMFWYRQQPGQSLTLIATANQGSEATYESGFVIDKFPISRPNLTFSTLTVSNMSPEDSSIYLCSAVTGPRSGTQYFGPGTRLLVL.

The chain employs TRBV28 and TRBJ2-7; no firm D call. The CDR3 runs to 12 residues. V lost 8 bases and J 5 bases, leaving 13 bases between the germline ends. Looked up from germline, CDR1 is MDHEN and CDR2 is SYDVKM. CDR3 nucleotide sequence: TGTGCCAGCTCCGAATGGCGTGACGAGCAGTACTTC. Translating gives CASSEWRDEQYF.

CDR3: CASSPRLSSEAFF. In DNA form, the CDR3 reads TGTGCCAGCAGCCCTCGCCTGTCGTCCGAAGCTTTCTTT. V and J are TRBV14 and TRBJ1-1; D gene ambiguous. The CDR3 consists of 13 residues. CDR1 is SGHDN, CDR2 FVKESK, per germline. Trimming took off 4 bases at V and 8 bases at J, with 14 bases between the two ends.

The chain joins TRBV28 to TRBJ2-5, with 8 positions matching TRBD1. The CDR3 contains 15 residues. V lost 4 bases to trimming and J lost 2 bases; unmatched junction nucleotides: 6. CDR1 and CDR2 (germline): MDHEN, SYDVKM. CDR3 amino acids: CASSSPHRGQETQYF. The CDR3 nucleotides are TGTGCCAGCAGTTCCCCCCACAGGGGGCAAGAGACCCAGTACTTC.

This chain uses TRBV30 with TRBJ2-4; D is tentatively TRBD1 or TRBD2 (5 bases each). This CDR3 region has 13 residues. CDR1 and CDR2 from the germline V gene are GTSNPN and SVGIG (reference sequence). The V and J ends lost 0 bases and 6 bases respectively, with 9 bases between them. CDR3 amino acids: CAWSVGATNIQYF. The CDR3 DNA reads as TGTGCCTGGAGTGTCGGGGCGACAAACATTCAGTACTTC.

In this sample, this clone turned up a few times. The gene calls are TRBV5-1 and TRBJ2-5; TRBD1 is a possible D gene (5 bases). Germline CDR1 and CDR2: SGHRS and YFSETQ. The V and J ends lost 7 bases and 5 bases respectively, with 15 bases between them. The CDR3 loop spans 13 amino acids. In DNA, the CDR3 is TGCGCCAGCGGACCTGAAGGGGCGGAGACCCAGTACTTC. Amino acids: CASGPEGAETQYF.

The chain has TRBV28 and TRBJ2-7; no clear D. With 7 bases removed from V and 5 bases from J, the gap between germline ends came to 9 bases. This CDR3 is 11 amino acids long. The germline V gene has CDR1 MDHEN and CDR2 SYDVKM. CDR3 loop: CASTGLNEQYF. The CDR3 DNA is TGTGCCAGCACGGGTTTGAACGAGCAGTACTTC.

The V call is TRBV19, the J call TRBJ1-5, with a possible D match to TRBD1 (6 bases). The CDR3 extends over 14 amino acids. V lost 7 bases and J lost 2, with 12 bases in between. Per germline, CDR1 LNHDA and CDR2 SQIVND (reference sequence). For the CDR3, the DNA is TGTGCCAGTACCCACGGGGGCGGCAATCAGCCCCAGCATTTT. Protein: CASTHGGGNQPQHF.

CDR3 nucleotides: TGCAGCGTTGTCGGCACCGGGGAGCTGTTTTTT. Protein sequence: CSVVGTGELFF. The V gene is TRBV29-1, the J gene TRBJ2-2; D is unclear. Trimming took 4 bases from V and 4 from J, leaving 4 bases between them. The CDR3 is 11 residues long. Germline values: CDR1 SQVTM, CDR2 ANQGSEA.

This clone came up a few times. The chain links TRBV9 to TRBJ2-6; TRBD1 matches 8 bases. V shed 7 bases and J 3 bases; nucleotides not matched to a gene: 6. The CDR3 is 15 residues long. The germline gives CDR1 SGDLS, CDR2 YYNGEE. The CDR3, as DNA: TGTGCCAGCGGTGGACAGGGTAGTGGGGCCAACGTCCTGACTTTC. As protein: CASGGQGSGANVLTF.

J is TRBJ2-5 and V is TRBV30, with 11 bases identical to TRBD2. The end of the DNA fits TRBJ2-7 better, so the J call may be wrong. The germline gives CDR1 GTSNPN, CDR2 SVGIG (reference sequence). The length of the CDR3 is 16 residues. CDR3 nucleotides: TGTGCCTGGAGTATACGGAGGCTAGCGGGAGGCTACGAGCAGTACTTC. Translation: CAWSIRRLAGGYEQYF.

This clone has just a few counts. The CDR3 bases are TGTGCCAGCAGATACGGACAGGGAGATGGCTACACCTTC. Its protein is CASRYGQGDGYTF. V is TRBV28 and J is TRBJ1-2; 8 bases line up with TRBD1. V gave up 6 bases and J gave up 6 bases; unmatched junction bases: 6. Germline CDR1 is MDHEN and CDR2 is SYDVKM. The CDR3 covers 13 residues.

The chain combines TRBV14 with TRBJ2-7; D tentatively fits TRBD1 or TRBD2 (5 bases each). Per the germline V gene, CDR1 is SGHDN and CDR2 is FVKESK. V was trimmed by 2 bases and J by 7 bases, leaving 12 bases between them. This CDR3 region has 13 residues. The CDR3 sequence is CASSQRGRGEQYF. For the CDR3, the DNA is TGTGCCAGCAGCCAAAGGGGACGAGGTGAGCAGTACTTC.